This entry lists 19 T cell receptor beta chains sequenced from one sample in a study of metastatic and nonmetastatic thyroid tumors. TCRdb re-called the PCR reads via MiXCR. The sample has about 5,600 clones; over 25% are singletons. No treatment of any kind had been given to any patient before thyroid surgery. The sequenced sample consisted of adjacent normal tissue. The receptor set was obtained from a female donor with papillary thyroid cancer or a benign thyroid nodule (not recorded which). Some clones in this sample may be carry-over from other donors' samples.

Notes on this clone: A read error may account for a junction end that differs from germline. The CDR3, as DNA: TGTGCCAGCACCTTAGCAAGGGGGACTCAGCCCCAACATTTT. Translation gives CASTLARGTQPQHF. The V call is TRBV28, the J call TRBJ1-5; TRBD1 might be the D (6 bases). Germline-derived CDR1 and CDR2 are MDHEN and SYDVKM. This CDR3 contains 14 residues.

This clone is termed medium-sized (0.01 to 0.1%). The V and J genes are TRBV27 and TRBJ2-7, with 7 bases aligning to TRBD2. Germline CDR1 MNHEY, CDR2 SMNVEV (reference sequence). The J segment lost 2 bases and the V segment lost 1 base, leaving 8 bases of the junction unmatched. The CDR3 consists of 16 residues. CDR3 coding DNA: TGTGCCAGCAGTTTATATGCGGGAGACCCGACCTACGAGCAGTACTTC. It specifies CASSLYAGDPTYEQYF.

In its sample, this clone is medium-sized. This chain joins TRBV27 and TRBJ2-3; the match to TRBD2 covers 10 bases. Germline CDR1 and CDR2: MNHEY and SMNVEV (reference sequence). V trimming: 5 bases; J trimming: 5 bases; junction bases outside the gene matches: 7. The CDR3 is 15 amino acids. The chain's CDR3 is CASSRRRLAGDTQYF. The CDR3 DNA sequence: TGTGCCAGCAGTCGACGACGACTAGCGGGAGATACGCAGTATTTT.

The CDR3 sequence: CASSARTGVTEAFF. CDR3 nucleotide sequence: TGTGCCAGCAGTGCCCGGACAGGGGTTACTGAAGCTTTCTTT. This chain uses TRBV12-3 or TRBV12-4 with TRBJ1-1, with 9 positions matching TRBD1. The V gene end was trimmed by 5 bases and the J gene end by 5 bases; junction bases not matched to a gene: 6. CDR3 length equals 14 residues.

This clone occurred a few times. J is TRBJ1-1 and V is TRBV6-1, with D unclear. The CDR3 is 14 amino acids. The germline V and J ends were trimmed by 9 bases and 3 bases, with 17 bases remaining between them. Looked up from germline, CDR1 is MNHNS and CDR2 is SASEGT. CDR3 nucleotide sequence: TGTGCCAGTGCAGAGGCGTTGGGTGACACTGAAGCTTTCTTT. It specifies CASAEALGDTEAFF.

The chain joins TRBV6-1 to TRBJ2-7, with 13 bases lining up with TRBD2. The junction had 5 bases not matched to a gene; V was cut back by 6 bases and J by 3 bases. CDR1 and CDR2 from the germline V gene are MNHNS and SASEGT. This CDR3 has 15 amino acids. The CDR3 loop reads CASRTSGGGNYEQYF. The CDR3 bases are TGTGCCAGCAGAACTAGCGGGGGGGGGAACTACGAGCAGTACTTC.

The chain carries TRBV6-1 and TRBJ1-1; D gene unclear. V lost 5 bases to trimming and J lost 4 bases, with 23 bases between them. Germline loops: CDR1 MNHNS, CDR2 SASEGT. The CDR3 runs to 17 residues. CDR3 DNA sequence: TGTGCCAGCAGTCCCCGGCAGGCGGGTTTTTTTGTCACTGAAGCTTTCTTT. Protein sequence: CASSPRQAGFFVTEAFF.

By sample share, this clone is medium-sized. The chain links TRBV18 to TRBJ2-5, with D possibly matching TRBD2 (5 bases). Germline V gene sequence: CDR1 KGHSH, CDR2 LQKENI. Trimming took off 3 bases at V and 4 bases at J, with 9 bases between the two ends. This CDR3 region has 13 residues. DNA for the CDR3: TGTGCCAGCTCACCCCGCGGGCGAGAGACCCAGTACTTC. Amino acids: CASSPRGRETQYF.

By frequency in the sample, this clone is medium-sized. The junction shows a germline mismatch at one end, possibly a read error. The rearrangement uses TRBV5-8 and TRBJ2-1; no definite D call. CDR3 length equals 13 residues. CDR1 is SGHTS and CDR2 is YDEGEE in the germline V gene. CDR3: CASTLGGRDEQFF. CDR3 DNA: TGTGCCAGCACCTTGGGCGGTCGCGATGAGCAGTTCTTC.

This clone occurred a few times. The chain carries TRBV6-1 and TRBJ1-2, with 8 bases aligning to TRBD1. This CDR3 region has 15 residues. CDR1 and CDR2 (germline): MNHNS, SASEGT. V lost 5 bases, J lost 5 bases, and 10 bases stayed unmatched. Written as DNA, the CDR3 is TGTGCCAGCAGTCCACAGACAGGGGCGGCTTATGGCTACACCTTC. This translates into CASSPQTGAAYGYTF.

This clone was seen a handful of times. Here the CDR3 reads CASSFDYPASEQYF. CDR3 nucleotide sequence: TGTGCCAGCAGTTTTGACTACCCGGCGAGTGAGCAGTACTTC. This chain connects TRBV12-3 or TRBV12-4 to TRBJ2-7, with D possibly TRBD2 on 5 matching bases. V gave up 3 bases and J gave up 7 bases, with 16 bases separating them. The CDR3 consists of 14 residues.

The chain recombines TRBV11-1 with TRBJ1-2; D may be TRBD1 (6 bases). The CDR3 loop spans 16 amino acids. CDR1 is SGHAT, CDR2 FQDESV, per germline (reference sequence). Trimming pared 3 bases from V and 4 bases from J, leaving 18 bases between. The CDR3 spells CASSFFYRDQFYGYTF. The CDR3 nucleotides are TGTGCCAGCAGCTTCTTCTACAGGGACCAATTCTATGGCTACACCTTC.

By share, this clone counts as medium-sized. Other DNA sequences in the same sample also yield this CDR3. The V and J genes are TRBV9 and TRBJ2-6, with a tentative D call TRBD1 (5 bases). The CDR3 loop spans 14 amino acids. Germline CDR1 and CDR2: SGDLS and YYNGEE. Trimming took off 4 bases at V and 2 bases at J, with 7 bases between the two ends. The CDR3 coding sequence is TGTGCCAGCAGCCCAGGGACTGGGGCCAACGTCCTGACTTTC. Its translation: CASSPGTGANVLTF.

The chain carries TRBV5-1 and TRBJ2-7; 13 bases map to TRBD2. Germline V gene data show CDR1 as SGHRS and CDR2 as YFSETQ. The CDR3 totals 17 residues. Unmatched junction bases numbered 8, after V lost 2 bases and J lost 3 bases. In nucleotides, the CDR3 is TGCGCCAGCAGCTTAATCGGGACTAGCGGGACCTTCTACGAGCAGTACTTC. Protein: CASSLIGTSGTFYEQYF.

The V call is TRBV6-1, the J call TRBJ1-2; D might be TRBD1 (5 bases). The germline V gene encodes CDR1 MNHNS and CDR2 SASEGT. This CDR3 has 11 residues. The V and J ends lost 10 bases and 4 bases respectively, with 10 bases between them. The CDR3 DNA follows: TGTGCCACGGGACTGGCCTATGGCTACACCTTC. Amino acid sequence: CATGLAYGYTF.

This clone ranks as medium-sized. The V call is TRBV9, the J call TRBJ2-5; D not certain. Per germline, CDR1 SGDLS and CDR2 YYNGEE. This CDR3 is 13 amino acids long. V lost 0 bases and J lost 7, with 10 bases in between. The CDR3 bases are TGTGCCAGCAGCGTAGACCTATCGGGGACCCAGTACTTC. This codes for CASSVDLSGTQYF.

This clone was seen a handful of times. This chain joins TRBV6-1 and TRBJ2-1; 7 bases are shared with TRBD1. V lost 4 bases and J lost 3; bases outside the gene matches: 6. Germline values: CDR1 MNHNS, CDR2 SASEGT. This CDR3 has 15 residues. The CDR3 loop is CASSVWAGGYNEQFF. The CDR3 DNA follows: TGTGCCAGCAGTGTTTGGGCAGGGGGCTACAATGAGCAGTTCTTC.

This clone was seen more than once but under ten times. The chain employs TRBV6-2 or TRBV6-3 and TRBJ2-7, with D perhaps TRBD2 (6 bases). CDR3 length: 15 amino acids. The germline V gene encodes CDR1 MNHEY and CDR2 SVGEGT. Between the trimmed V and J ends, which lost 0 bases and 1 base, there was a span of 10 bases. This chain's CDR3 is CASSYSLGTSYEQYF. CDR3 coding DNA: TGTGCCAGCAGTTACTCGCTAGGGACTTCCTACGAGCAGTACTTC.

This clone is medium-sized within its sample. The CDR3 coding sequence is TGTGCCAGTAGGGGCTTCAATCAGCCCCAGCATTTT. It yields the protein CASRGFNQPQHF. The rearrangement joins TRBV19 to TRBJ1-5; unclear D gene. Trimming took off 6 bases at V and 3 bases at J, with 6 bases between the two ends. Germline values: CDR1 LNHDA, CDR2 SQIVND (reference sequence). The CDR3 is 12 residues long.